Below, one TCR beta chain is given with its context. The data stem from a study of shared T cell receptors in the human thymus. TCRdb's table, derived via immunoSEQ multiplex PCR, lists solely in-frame clones and lacks some. Here the sample spans 550,000 to 800,000 clones, roughly 85% being singletons. The data also belong to a second study, concerning human thymus T cells. In that study: The thymus was resected at corrective cardiac surgery. Among thymic and blood repertoires, usage of V and J genes appeared biased. Highly overlapping thymic repertoires among unrelated individuals were reported in related research.

Sequencing was carried out using thymocytes. This sequence was found in a girl under three years old with a congenital heart defect.

The CDR3 DNA follows: TGTGCCAGCAGTACTGGACCGGAGGCTGGGGCCAACGTCCTGACTTTC. Its protein product is CASSTGPEAGANVLTF. V and J are TRBV28 and TRBJ2-6; a weak D match, TRBD2 (5 bases). The CDR3 runs 16 residues. Germline CDR1 reads MDHEN; CDR2 reads SYDVKM. V lost 5 bases, J lost 2 bases, and 13 bases lay in between.